The TCR beta chain described here comes from a study of blood T cell repertoires in COVID-19. For the study at large: Acute-phase and convalescent COVID-19 samples originated in the United States, Italy and Spain. T cells, B-cell-depleted T cells, or PBMCs provided the cDNA or gDNA that served as material.

Original handling: Reference gene primers were amplified, and this amplification served to estimate nucleated cell counts. Some clones are missing from TCRdb's copy, which holds only in-frame ones; the method was immunoSEQ multiplex PCR. Clone size and V and J calls were adopted from that table, with D and trimming inferred from the DNA. The top ten clones hold around 6.6% of a sample with about 250,000 clones, about 91% of them seen once. About this clone: The sample carries other DNA sequences with the same CDR3.

The CDR3 has 15 amino acids. V gave up 0 bases and J gave up 3 bases, with 11 bases separating them. The germline V gene has CDR1 SGHRS and CDR2 YFSETQ. Seattle participants joined during active infection and were tracked over time. Sequences were obtained from peripheral blood. This TCR derives from a woman aged 25 to 39 with COVID-19, enrolled during active disease. The rearrangement joins TRBV5-1 to TRBJ2-3; D not resolved. CDR3 bases: TGCGCCAGCAGCTTGGCCGGGTCCCGTACAGATACGCAGTATTTT. Its translation: CASSLAGSRTDTQYF.